These T cell receptor beta chains were read from a single sample in a study of T cell responses to AZD1222 COVID-19 vaccine. Data came from immunoSEQ multiplex PCR; TCRdb stores just in-frame clones and leaves some out. Of roughly 90,000 clones listed, 85% to 90% are singletons. The sample was peripheral blood, taken 28 days after the second AZD1222 dose. These receptors all come from an adult who received the AZD1222 COVID-19 vaccine. Both conserved end residues are part of each CDR3. A D gene is named only where the DNA matches it firmly. Clone size is stated in some rows and not others, as once, few, many or a class when expanded.

-	TRBD1	TRBV7-9	TRBJ1-5	TGTGCCAGCAGCTCCGGGACAGGGGGCAATCAGCCCCAGCATTTT	CASSSGTGGNQPQHF
-	-	TRBV11-2	TRBJ1-1	TGTGCCAGCAGCTTCAACACGAACACTGAAGCTTTCTTT	CASSFNTNTEAFF
once	TRBD1	TRBV6-5	TRBJ2-2	TGTGCCAGCAGAGGGACAGGGGACACCGGGGAGCTGTTTTTT	CASRGTGDTGELFF
once	TRBD2	TRBV7-3	TRBJ2-1	TGTGCCAGCAGCTTAATGCCTAGCGGGAGGGCCCACAATGAGCAGTTCTTC	CASSLMPSGRAHNEQFF
few	-	TRBV5-1	TRBJ1-2	TGCGCCAGCAGCTTGGATACCGAGCCAAACTACACCTTC	CASSLDTEPNYTF
-	-	TRBV12-3/TRBV12-4	TRBJ1-1	TGTGCCAGCAGTTGGGGGGGGGAAGCTTTCTTT	CASSWGGEAFF
-	-	TRBV10-3	TRBJ1-6	TGTGCCATCAGTGATGGGGCGGGGCTTAATTCACCCCTCCACTTT	CAISDGAGLNSPLHF
-	-	TRBV15	TRBJ1-5	TGTGCCACCAGCAGAGGGGGGGGATTTCAGCCCCAGCATTTT	CATSRGGGFQPQHF
-	TRBD1	TRBV14	TRBJ2-1	TGTGCCAGCAGCCAATTACAGGGGGCTTACAATGAGCAGTTCTTC	CASSQLQGAYNEQFF
-	-	TRBV7-2	TRBJ2-7	TGTGCCAGCAGCGACTATGCGGGGATTACCTACGAGCAGTACTTC	CASSDYAGITYEQYF